Listed below are T cell receptor beta chains from one sample, sequenced in a study of control samples from healthy donors and cancer patients. Here immunoSEQ multiplex PCR was the method, and the copy in TCRdb shows in-frame clones only, minus some. The sample comprises about 86,000 clones, approximately 91% of which are singletons, and less than 10% rests with the top ten. The material sequenced was PBMCs. The receptors come from a woman in her 50s with colorectal cancer. CDR3s leave out the opening cysteine and the closing phenylalanine or tryptophan. Fields, in order: V gene, D gene, clone size, J gene, CDR3 protein. A D gene is named only where the DNA matches it firmly. Size is omitted from some rows. Given values are once, few, many or a class for expanded clones.

TRBV15	TRBD1	-	TRBJ1-1	ATSRDGTGAFGGAF
TRBV28	-	few	TRBJ1-6	ASSLFTRGANSPLH
TRBV6-1	TRBD2	-	TRBJ2-5	ASSEGPSGGEETQY
TRBV6-5	TRBD1	-	TRBJ1-4	ASSPGQGNEKLF
TRBV19	TRBD1	-	TRBJ1-4	ASSSTGGIEKLF
TRBV10-3	-	-	TRBJ1-1	AISVNQNIEAF
TRBV10-2	-	-	TRBJ1-1	ASSVGRPDTEAF
TRBV4-3	-	once	TRBJ1-6	ASSQDSWGPGSYNSPLH
TRBV27	-	-	TRBJ1-5	ASGQGNQPQH
TRBV5-6	TRBD1	-	TRBJ1-6	ASSSGRDSYNSPLH
TRBV19	-	-	TRBJ1-2	ASNAGTGYGYT
TRBV6-1	-	-	TRBJ1-2	ASSEMVSGDYGYT
TRBV5-1	TRBD1	-	TRBJ1-6	ASSRAGTGDNSPLH
TRBV28	-	once	TRBJ1-4	ASSLFEKLF
TRBV7-2	-	-	TRBJ2-5	ASSLALGGPGETQY
TRBV6-5	TRBD1	-	TRBJ1-6	ASSSGTGGYSPLH
TRBV5-8	-	-	TRBJ2-3	ASSLGQNTDTQY
TRBV28	TRBD2	few	TRBJ2-4	ASSPRRGTAVRNIQY
TRBV30	-	-	TRBJ1-4	AWMGIGPNEKLF
TRBV6-2/TRBV6-3	-	-	TRBJ1-3	ASSPDTSSGNTIY
TRBV5-1	TRBD1	-	TRBJ2-3	ASSLDGGQGSTDTQY
TRBV5-5	TRBD2	-	TRBJ2-5	ASTLAGQETQY
TRBV5-1	-	-	TRBJ1-2	ASSSEVGGGYT
TRBV4-3	TRBD2	once	TRBJ2-1	ASSLQRGGSNEQF
TRBV19	TRBD1	-	TRBJ1-2	ASSRQGLFAYGYT
TRBV3-1/TRBV3-2	-	-	TRBJ1-2	ASSQRQGGRGWYGYT
TRBV3-1/TRBV3-2	-	-	TRBJ1-6	ASSPRDNSPLH
TRBV7-9	-	-	TRBJ2-3	ASSLQRDTQY
TRBV28	-	-	TRBJ2-3	ASGTDTQY
TRBV19	-	-	TRBJ2-2	ASTYDSANTGELF
TRBV30	TRBD2	-	TRBJ2-3	AWSVLARTQY
TRBV19	TRBD1	few	TRBJ1-2	ASSTRGNYGYT
TRBV6-5	TRBD1	-	TRBJ1-1	ASRDPGTANTEAF
TRBV7-2	-	-	TRBJ1-2	ASSLYDSPGGYT
TRBV3-1/TRBV3-2	TRBD2	-	TRBJ2-3	ASSQDQRGVADTQY
TRBV12-3/TRBV12-4	-	-	TRBJ1-2	ASSYASNYGYT
TRBV30	-	-	TRBJ1-6	AWSVRDTWSPLH
TRBV5-8	-	-	TRBJ2-5	ASSLARETQY
TRBV6-5	TRBD1	-	TRBJ1-1	ASIDLGQGNTEAF
TRBV7-3	-	-	TRBJ2-2	ASSLRDTGELF
TRBV6-5	-	-	TRBJ2-2	ASSYLPGGNTGELF
TRBV27	TRBD1	-	TRBJ1-6	ASSLQGAKRNSPLH
TRBV5-4	TRBD1	few	TRBJ1-2	ASSEDRGYGYT
TRBV7-3	-	-	TRBJ1-1	ASSLDGMNTEAF
TRBV7-8	-	-	TRBJ1-3	ASSSPGAFGNTIY
TRBV3-1/TRBV3-2	-	-	TRBJ2-1	ASSQGITEQF
TRBV5-6	-	few	TRBJ1-1	ASSLGISHAEAF
TRBV5-1	-	once	TRBJ1-2	ASSLAAAAGPDGYT
TRBV28	TRBD1	-	TRBJ1-3	ASTLGRGLGNTIY
TRBV12-3/TRBV12-4	-	-	TRBJ1-1	ASVGGHEAF
TRBV6-6	-	-	TRBJ2-5	ATTPNRQETQY
TRBV7-2	TRBD1	few	TRBJ1-2	ASSLQGVNYGYT
TRBV5-1	TRBD1	-	TRBJ2-5	ASSLGGQAQETQY
TRBV10-3	TRBD1	once	TRBJ1-1	AVQGDGSTEAF
TRBV27	-	-	TRBJ1-1	ASRRDLGLDTEAF
TRBV6-2/TRBV6-3	-	-	TRBJ1-4	ASSYSGLTGEKLF
TRBV5-1	-	-	TRBJ2-2	ASSIGHANTGELF